A selection of T cell receptor beta chains follows, all from one sample in a study of blood T cell repertoires in COVID-19. Here immunoSEQ multiplex PCR was the method, and the copy in TCRdb shows in-frame clones only, minus some. The sample consists of fewer than 250,000 clones, about 83% of them appearing once. The specimen sequenced was PBMCs or T cells enriched from blood (not recorded which). These TCRs come from a woman in her 50s who had recovered from COVID-19. The CDR3 runs from the conserved cysteine through the conserved F or W. The order of the fields is D gene, J gene, V gene, clone size, CDR3 DNA, CDR3 protein. The D gene is left open where the match is weak. Clone sizes are given selectively: once, few, many, or a class where the clone is expanded.

d_gene: TRBD1
j_gene: TRBJ2-5
v_gene: TRBV28
abundance: -
CDR3nt: TGTGCCAGCAGTACCCGACAGGGGCGCGAGACCCAGTACTTC
CDR3aa: CASSTRQGRETQYF

d_gene: TRBD1
j_gene: TRBJ2-2
v_gene: TRBV29-1
abundance: once
CDR3nt: TGCAGCGTTGAAGGTCCACAGGGGATGAACACCGGGGAGCTGTTTTTT
CDR3aa: CSVEGPQGMNTGELFF

d_gene: -
j_gene: TRBJ2-5
v_gene: TRBV18
abundance: -
CDR3nt: TGTGCCAGCTCACCGGGCCTCCAAGAGACCCAGTACTTC
CDR3aa: CASSPGLQETQYF

d_gene: -
j_gene: TRBJ1-2
v_gene: TRBV5-1
abundance: -
CDR3nt: TGCGCCAGCAGCTTGTGGGCCAGAGACTATGGCTACACCTTC
CDR3aa: CASSLWARDYGYTF

d_gene: TRBD2
j_gene: TRBJ2-7
v_gene: TRBV11-3
abundance: -
CDR3nt: TGTGCCAGCACCTATCTGGGGGGGGACTACGAGCAGTACTTC
CDR3aa: CASTYLGGDYEQYF

d_gene: -
j_gene: TRBJ2-5
v_gene: TRBV18
abundance: once
CDR3nt: TGTGCCAGCTCCCCCCAGGGACAACAAGAGACCCAGTACTTC
CDR3aa: CASSPQGQQETQYF

d_gene: -
j_gene: TRBJ2-7
v_gene: TRBV13
abundance: -
CDR3nt: TGTGCCAGCAGCCTCGACTTCCCCTACGAGCAGTACTTC
CDR3aa: CASSLDFPYEQYF

d_gene: -
j_gene: TRBJ1-3
v_gene: TRBV5-1
abundance: -
CDR3nt: TGCGCCAGCAGCTTGGCCGGGGGGCGAGGTGGAAACACCATATATTTT
CDR3aa: CASSLAGGRGGNTIYF

d_gene: TRBD2
j_gene: TRBJ2-7
v_gene: TRBV2
abundance: -
CDR3nt: TGTGCCACCTACGGGGCGTGGCTAGCGGGATGCGAGCAGTACTTC
CDR3aa: CATYGAWLAGCEQYF

d_gene: TRBD1
j_gene: TRBJ1-2
v_gene: TRBV5-1
abundance: -
CDR3nt: TGCGCCAGCAGCTGGGCGGACAGGCGGGTCTCTGGCTACACCTTC
CDR3aa: CASSWADRRVSGYTF